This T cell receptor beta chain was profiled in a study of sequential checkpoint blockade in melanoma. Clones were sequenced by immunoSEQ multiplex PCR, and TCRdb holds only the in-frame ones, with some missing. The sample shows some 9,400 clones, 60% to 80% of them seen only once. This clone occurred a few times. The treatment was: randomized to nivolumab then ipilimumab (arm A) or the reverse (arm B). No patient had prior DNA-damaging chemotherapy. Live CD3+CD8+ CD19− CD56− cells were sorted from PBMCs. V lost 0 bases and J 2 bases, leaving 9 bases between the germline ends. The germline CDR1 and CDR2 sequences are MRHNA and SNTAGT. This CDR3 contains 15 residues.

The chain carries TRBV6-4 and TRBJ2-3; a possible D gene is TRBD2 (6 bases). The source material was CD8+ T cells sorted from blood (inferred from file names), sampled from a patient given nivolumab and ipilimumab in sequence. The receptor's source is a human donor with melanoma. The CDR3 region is CASSDSASVTDTQYF. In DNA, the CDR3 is TGTGCCAGCAGTGACTCGGCTAGCGTCACAGATACGCAGTATTTT.